The 4 T cell receptor beta chains in this list originate from one sample, sequenced in a study of T cell repertoires in cytomegalovirus infection (dated by TCRdb to about 2019). TCRdb lists the instrument as Illumina HiSeq 1500. The public sequencing data were trimmed at Q25 with fastp and processed into clonotypes with MiXCR by TCRdb, which kept only in-frame beta chains. One record per CDR3 amino acid sequence lists the most common genes and DNA. The sample contains hundreds of thousands of distinct CDR3 sequences, roughly a tenth of them found a single time. The ten largest clonotypes hold over 2.5% of the sample. Sequenced material: PBMCs. These receptors originate from a human donor in good health (CMV status not recorded). Some clones in this sample may be carry-over from other donors' samples.

This clonotype has a count of ten or more. The V and J genes are TRBV5-5 and TRBJ2-5; 7 bases fit TRBD1. The CDR3 has 14 residues. CDR1 SGHKS and CDR2 YYEKEE come from the germline V gene (reference sequence). The V and J ends lost 4 bases and 5 bases, in that order; junction bases with no gene match: 8. The CDR3 region is CASSADRAGETQYF. The CDR3 DNA is TGTGCCAGCAGCGCCGACAGGGCCGGGGAGACCCAGTACTTC.

This clonotype showed up just a few times. CDR3 amino acids: CSARDSGGSNEQFF. DNA of the CDR3: TGCAGTGCTAGAGATAGCGGGGGAAGCAATGAGCAGTTCTTC. V and J are TRBV20-1 and TRBJ2-1, with 9 positions matching TRBD2. CDR3 length: 14 residues. V shed 0 bases and J 6 bases; nucleotides not matched to a gene: 3. Germline lookup yields CDR1 DFQATT and CDR2 SNEGSKA (reference sequence).

This clonotype was counted ten times or more. The chain uses TRBV6-6 and TRBJ2-1, with a tentative D call TRBD1 (6 bases). Germline CDR1 MNHNY, CDR2 SVGAGI (reference sequence). Trimming removed 2 bases from V and 7 bases from J, with 12 bases in between. CDR3 length: 14 amino acids. The CDR3 sequence is CASSYRAGDNEQFF. CDR3 sequence (DNA): TGTGCCAGCAGTTACAGGGCAGGGGATAATGAGCAGTTCTTC.

This clonotype has only a few counts. This chain uses TRBV28 with TRBJ2-2; D gene ambiguous. V lost 5 bases and J 2 bases, leaving 6 bases between the germline ends. CDR1 MDHEN and CDR2 SYDVKM come from the germline V gene. The length of the CDR3 is 13 residues. CDR3 sequence reads: CASSEPNTGELFF. The CDR3 nucleotides are TGTGCCAGCAGTGAACCAAACACCGGGGAGCTGTTTTTT.